This T cell receptor (beta chain) derives from a study of T cells expressing NK-cell markers. TCRdb re-called the 5' RACE reads and shows each CDR3 protein once, DNA omitted. The sample table sets out about 390,000 distinct CDR3 sequences. The CDR3 consists of 13 residues. The sequence was obtained from a woman aged 45-59 years in good health. The chain combines TRBV12-3 or TRBV12-4 with TRBJ1-1. The sequencing input was blood T cells: a sorted CD56 or NKG2C T cell subset, CD4+ or CD8+ T cells, or bulk PBMC T cells (not recorded which). CDR3 residues: CASQPLGVTEAFF.